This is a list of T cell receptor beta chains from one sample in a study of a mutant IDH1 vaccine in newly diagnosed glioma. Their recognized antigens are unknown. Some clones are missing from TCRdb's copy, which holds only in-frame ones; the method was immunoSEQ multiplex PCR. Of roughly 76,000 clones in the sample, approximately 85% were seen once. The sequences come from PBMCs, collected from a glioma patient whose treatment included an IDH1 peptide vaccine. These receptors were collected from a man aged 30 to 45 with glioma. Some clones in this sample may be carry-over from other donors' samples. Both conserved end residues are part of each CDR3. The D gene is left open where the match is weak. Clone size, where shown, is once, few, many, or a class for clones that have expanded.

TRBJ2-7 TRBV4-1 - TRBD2 TGCGCCAGCAGCCAAGGCTCGGGGCTAGCGGGTTACGAGCAGTACTTC CASSQGSGLAGYEQYF
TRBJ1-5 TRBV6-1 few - TGTGCCAGCAGTGAACAGGGAGGGGGAGTTCAGCCCCAGCATTTT CASSEQGGGVQPQHF
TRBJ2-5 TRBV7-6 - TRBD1 TGTGCCAGCAGCGAGGACAGGGAACTATCCCGTGGGCACTTC CASSEDRELSRGHF
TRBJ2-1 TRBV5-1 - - TGCGCCAGCAGCTTTAGCAATGAGCAGTTCTTC CASSFSNEQFF
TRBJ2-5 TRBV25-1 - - TGTGCCAGCAGTATTAATGCGGGGGAGACCCAGTACTTC CASSINAGETQYF
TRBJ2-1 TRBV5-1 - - TGCGCCAGCGGGGAGAGGTCAGGCCTGGATGAGCAGTTCTTC CASGERSGLDEQFF
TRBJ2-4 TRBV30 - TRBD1 TGTGCCTGGAGTCCCCGGACAGGGTTTGAGTACTTC CAWSPRTGFEYF
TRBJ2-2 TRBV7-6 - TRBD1 TGTGCCAGCAGCTTAGCGACAGGGACCGGGGAGCTGTTTTTT CASSLATGTGELFF
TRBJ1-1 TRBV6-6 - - TGTGCCAGCAGTCCGCACCGGGAGAGCACTGAAGCTTTCTTT CASSPHRESTEAFF
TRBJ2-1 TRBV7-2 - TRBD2 TGTGCCAGCAGCTGGGGACTAGCCGAGCAGTTCTTC CASSWGLAEQFF
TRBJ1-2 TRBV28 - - TGTGCCAGCAGTTTTGGCAGGGACTATGGCTACACCTTC CASSFGRDYGYTF
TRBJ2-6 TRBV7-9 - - TGTGCCAGCAGCTTAGAGGTCAGGGCGAGCTCTGGGGCCAACGTCCTGACTTTC CASSLEVRASSGANVLTF
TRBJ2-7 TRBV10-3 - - TGTGCCACCAAAGAGTCGGGGGAAGGGAACGAGCAGTACTTC CATKESGEGNEQYF
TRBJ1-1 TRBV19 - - TGTGCCAGTAGTATATATGCCCAGAGTTACACTGAAGCTTTCTTT CASSIYAQSYTEAFF
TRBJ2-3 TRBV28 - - TGTGCCAGCAGTTTATACGGGGGCTCACTGGGGGGAGATACGCAGTATTTT CASSLYGGSLGGDTQYF
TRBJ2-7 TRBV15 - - TGTGCCACCAGCAGGGCGGGAAAGCTCCACGAGCAGTACTTC CATSRAGKLHEQYF
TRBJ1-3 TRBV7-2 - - TGTGCCAGCAGCTTAGCGACGGCGAGCTCTGGAAACACCATATATTTT CASSLATASSGNTIYF
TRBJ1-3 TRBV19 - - TGTGCCAGTAGTATCGCGAGTCACTCTGGAAACACCATATATTTT CASSIASHSGNTIYF
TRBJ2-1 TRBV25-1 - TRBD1 TGTGCCAGCAGCAGGACAGGTAATGGCAATGAGCAGTTCTTC CASSRTGNGNEQFF
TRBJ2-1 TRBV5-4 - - TGTGCCAGCAGCGTTGGCTACAATGAGCAGTTCTTC CASSVGYNEQFF
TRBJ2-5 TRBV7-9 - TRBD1 TGTGCCAGCAGCTTAGGGGGGACAGGTCGGGCCCAGTACTTC CASSLGGTGRAQYF
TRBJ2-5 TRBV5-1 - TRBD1 TGCGCCAGCAGCTTATCAGGGGGACAAGAGACCCAGTACTTC CASSLSGGQETQYF
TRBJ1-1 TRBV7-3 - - TGTGCCAGCAGCCGTCAAGAGGGAGCTGAAGCTTTCTTT CASSRQEGAEAFF
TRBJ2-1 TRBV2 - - TGTGCCAGCAGTCCGCGTTTGAGTACCTACAATGAGCAGTTCTTC CASSPRLSTYNEQFF
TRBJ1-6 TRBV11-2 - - TGTGCCAGCAGCTTAGATGTAAATTCACCCCTCCACTTT CASSLDVNSPLHF
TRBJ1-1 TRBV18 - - TGTGCCAGCTCACCTCCAAGGGGGGTGAACACTGAAGCTTTCTTT CASSPPRGVNTEAFF
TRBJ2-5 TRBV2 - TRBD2 TGTGCCAGCAGTGAGGGGACTAGCGGGGAGCAAGAGACCCAGTACTTC CASSEGTSGEQETQYF
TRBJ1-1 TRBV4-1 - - TGCGCCAGCAGCCAAGAGGGGCGGGTGAACACTGAAGCTTTCTTT CASSQEGRVNTEAFF
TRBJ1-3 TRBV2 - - TGTGCCAGCATGGGGCTGGAAAACACCATATATTTT CASMGLENTIYF
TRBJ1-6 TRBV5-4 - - TGTGCCAGCAGCTTGGACCTGGGGGCGAAGAATTCACCCCTCCACTTT CASSLDLGAKNSPLHF
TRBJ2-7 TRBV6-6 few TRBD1 TGTGCCACTTCCGGGACAGGGGGCATAGAGCAGTACTTC CATSGTGGIEQYF
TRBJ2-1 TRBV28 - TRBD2 TGTGCCAGCTTACGAGGGACTAGCGGGATCAACAATGAGCAGTTCTTC CASLRGTSGINNEQFF
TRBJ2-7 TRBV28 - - TGTGCCAGCAGTCCAGACTACGCTTCCTACGAGCAGTACTTC CASSPDYASYEQYF
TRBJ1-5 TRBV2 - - TGTGCCAGCAGTGAGCGGGGTAGGCGCAATCAGCCCCAGCATTTT CASSERGRRNQPQHF
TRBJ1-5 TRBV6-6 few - TGTGCCAGCAGTTCCGGGGGTAATCAGCCCCAGCATTTT CASSSGGNQPQHF
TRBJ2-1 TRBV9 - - TGTGCCAGCAGCGCCACAAACAATGAGCAGTTCTTC CASSATNNEQFF
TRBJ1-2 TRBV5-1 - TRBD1 TGCGCCAGCAGCTTGGGGACAGGGGATGACGGCTACACCTTC CASSLGTGDDGYTF
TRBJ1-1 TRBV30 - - TGTGCCTGGAGTGAAGGGACGGGCGGTCCTGAAGCTTTCTTT CAWSEGTGGPEAFF
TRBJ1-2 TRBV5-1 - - TGCGCCAGCAGCATAGGCCCCGGGACAAATAACTATGGCTACACCTTC CASSIGPGTNNYGYTF
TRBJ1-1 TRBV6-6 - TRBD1 TGTGCCAGCAGCCACGACAGGGAAAACACTGAAGCTTTCTTT CASSHDRENTEAFF
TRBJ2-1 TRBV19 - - TGTGCCAGTAGTATTGGTAGCATATCCTACAATGAGCAGTTCTTC CASSIGSISYNEQFF
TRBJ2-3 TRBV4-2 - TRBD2 TGTGCCAGCAGCCCTTGGACTAGCGGGAGAGAAACAGATACGCAGTATTTT CASSPWTSGRETDTQYF
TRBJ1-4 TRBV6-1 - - TGTGCCAGCAGTGAATTCGGGGGAAGAGAAAAACTGTTTTTT CASSEFGGREKLFF
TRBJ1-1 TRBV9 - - TGTGCCAGCAGTACTACTCTCCCGGGGGCCAGCGCTGAAGCTTTCTTT CASSTTLPGASAEAFF
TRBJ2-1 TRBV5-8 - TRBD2 TGTGCCAGCAGCTTGGGTAGCGGGGGGGCGAGGGAGCAGTTCTTC CASSLGSGGAREQFF
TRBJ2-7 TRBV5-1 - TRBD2 TGCGCCAGCAGCCCTCGGGGTGCGGGGGAACCCTACGAGCAGTACTTC CASSPRGAGEPYEQYF
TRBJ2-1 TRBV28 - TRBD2 TGTGCCAGCAGTTTTGATAGCGGGTACAATGAGCAGTTCTTC CASSFDSGYNEQFF
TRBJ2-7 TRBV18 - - TGTGCCAGCTCAACAAGCTCCTACGAGCAGTACTTC CASSTSSYEQYF
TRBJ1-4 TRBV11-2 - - TGTGCCAGCAGCTTAAAAAGAAGGGGTAATGAAAAACTGTTTTTT CASSLKRRGNEKLFF
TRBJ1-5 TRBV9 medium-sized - TGTGCCAGCAGCGCTTCAATGGGACAGCCCCAGCATTTT CASSASMGQPQHF
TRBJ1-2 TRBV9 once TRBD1 TGTGCCAGCAGCCCCCAAGGACAGGGGGGAGGCTACACCTTC CASSPQGQGGGYTF
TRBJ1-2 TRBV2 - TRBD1 TGTGCCAGCAGTGAGGCAGGGGGCTTCTATGGCTACACCTTC CASSEAGGFYGYTF
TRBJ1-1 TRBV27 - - TGTGCCAGCAGTTTTTCTGGAAACACTGAAGCTTTCTTT CASSFSGNTEAFF